These 21 T cell receptor beta chains share one sample of origin, sequenced in a study of type 1 and type 2 diabetes patients. The PCR template was genomic DNA. Amplification of the beta chain CDR3 used 30 forward and 13 reverse multiplex primers. TCRdb recomputed calls from the multiplex PCR reads with MiXCR, one row per CDR3 protein. The sample lists approximately 260,000 distinct CDR3 sequences; 47% were seen once. Material for sequencing was peripheral blood mononuclear cells (PBMCs). These receptors all stem from a man younger than 35 with type 2 diabetes.

V gene TRBV7-9 combines with J gene TRBJ1-1, with unresolved D. Germline values: CDR1 SEHNR, CDR2 FQNEAQ (reference sequence). V was trimmed by 3 bases and J by 7 bases, leaving 3 bases between them. This CDR3 is built from 10 residues. The CDR3 sequence: CASSFGEAFF. CDR3 coding DNA: TGTGCCAGCAGCTTTGGTGAAGCTTTCTTT.

This clonotype appeared a few times. V gene TRBV20-1 combines with J gene TRBJ2-7, with D tentatively TRBD2 (5 bases). Trimming cost V 6 bases and J 3 bases, with 12 bases left between them. The CDR3 totals 12 residues. Germline lookup yields CDR1 DFQATT and CDR2 SNEGSKA (reference sequence). The CDR3 DNA sequence: TGCAGTGCGGTCCAGCGGAACTACGAGCAGTACTTC. This encodes CSAVQRNYEQYF.

The CDR3 DNA sequence: TGCGCCAGCAGTCGGGACAGGGGGGACCCTGAAGCTTTCTTT. Encoded protein: CASSRDRGDPEAFF. The chain uses TRBV10-1 and TRBJ1-1, with 11 bases that match TRBD1. This CDR3 comprises 14 residues. With 5 bases clipped from V and 6 bases from J, the junction kept 5 bases outside the gene matches. Germline CDR1 reads WNHNN; CDR2 reads SYGVQD (reference sequence).

In this sample, this clonotype turned up once. The genes are TRBV7-3 and TRBJ2-1; D assignment may be TRBD1 or TRBD2 (5 bases each). Germline CDR1 is SGHTA and CDR2 is FQGTGA. Trimming removed 5 bases from V and 7 bases from J, with 24 bases in between. CDR3 size: 17 residues. For the CDR3, the DNA is TGTGCCAGCAGCCCGCTTTTTGGGGGAGAGTACGGGAATGAGCAGTTCTTC. As protein: CASSPLFGGEYGNEQFF.

The genes are TRBV5-1 and TRBJ2-7, with 7 positions matching TRBD1. The CDR3 is 15 amino acids. The V gene's germline CDR1 is SGHRS and CDR2 YFSETQ. Losses at the gene ends were 1 base for V and 0 bases for J; bases not matched to a gene: 4. The CDR3 sequence: CASSLWTGDSYEQYF. CDR3 nucleotides: TGCGCCAGCAGCTTGTGGACAGGAGACTCCTACGAGCAGTACTTC.

This clonotype was seen more than once but under ten times. The chain uses TRBV7-8 and TRBJ1-1; 7 nucleotides line up with TRBD1. The V gene end was trimmed by 0 bases and the J gene end by 6 bases; junction bases not matched to a gene: 4. The CDR3 loop spans 14 amino acids. Germline lookup yields CDR1 SGHVS and CDR2 FQNEAQ. The CDR3 reads CASSLARGNSEAFF. In DNA, the CDR3 is TGTGCCAGCAGCTTAGCCAGGGGGAATTCTGAAGCTTTCTTT.

This clonotype appeared many times. The chain is built from TRBV30 and TRBJ1-2; perhaps TRBD1 as D (5 bases). V lost 7 bases to trimming and J lost 1 base, with 25 bases between them. In germline, CDR1 is GTSNPN, CDR2 SVGIG (reference sequence). The CDR3 spans 17 residues. CDR3 DNA sequence: TGTGCCTATAACGGACGGGGCGCAACTAACCTTAACTATGGCTACACCTTC. As protein: CAYNGRGATNLNYGYTF.

V and J are TRBV10-3 and TRBJ2-1; D is unresolved. The CDR3 runs to 12 residues. V lost 8 bases and J 4 bases, leaving 9 bases between the germline ends. The V gene's germline CDR1 is ENHRY and CDR2 SYGVKD. CDR3 sequence: CAIGILYNEQFF. As DNA, the CDR3 is TGTGCCATCGGGATTCTGTACAATGAGCAGTTCTTC.

V is TRBV29-1 and J is TRBJ2-1; 14 bases are a match to TRBD2. The CDR3 contains 18 residues. The germline gives CDR1 SQVTM, CDR2 ANQGSEA. The ends lost 3 bases at V and 3 bases at J; junction bases unmatched: 10. CDR3 sequence (DNA): TGCAGCGTTGAGGTCTGGACTAGCGGGGGGCCATACTACAATGAGCAGTTCTTC. Protein product: CSVEVWTSGGPYYNEQFF.

Only one count was recorded for this clonotype. V and J are TRBV7-3 and TRBJ1-2; TRBD1 is a possible D gene (5 bases). Trimming shortened V by 2 bases and J by 4 bases, and 11 bases separated the two germline ends. The CDR3 runs 14 residues. CDR1 and CDR2 (germline): SGHTA, FQGTGA. CDR3 protein: CASSLVGATYGYTF. As DNA, the CDR3 is TGTGCCAGCAGCTTAGTTGGGGCCACCTATGGCTACACCTTC.

This clonotype was detected a few times. V gene TRBV2 combines with J gene TRBJ2-2; 14 bases are shared with TRBD2. Trimming cost V 5 bases and J 2 bases; bases outside gene matches: 10. The germline V gene has CDR1 SNHLY and CDR2 FYNNEI. There are 19 residues in the CDR3. The CDR3, as DNA: TGTGCCAGCAGTCCGCTAGGGACTAGCGGGAGCGGAAACACCGGGGAGCTGTTTTTT. It specifies CASSPLGTSGSGNTGELFF.

The gene calls are TRBV24-1 and TRBJ1-1; unclear D gene. The CDR3 is made up of 13 amino acids. Germline V gene data show CDR1 as KGHDR and CDR2 as SFDVKD. With 7 bases removed from V and 1 base from J, the gap between germline ends came to 9 bases. This CDR3 is CATRRTGNTEAFF. CDR3 sequence (DNA): TGTGCCACCAGGCGGACGGGGAACACTGAAGCTTTCTTT.

This clonotype was picked up one time. The chain carries TRBV18 and TRBJ2-5; 7 nucleotides match TRBD1. The CDR3 totals 13 residues. Per germline, CDR1 KGHSH and CDR2 LQKENI. V lost 3 bases to trimming and J lost 5 bases; unmatched junction nucleotides: 3. The CDR3 here is CASSPGQKETQYF. CDR3 nucleotide sequence: TGTGCCAGCTCACCGGGACAGAAGGAGACCCAGTACTTC.

J is TRBJ1-2 and V is TRBV5-1; a possible D gene is TRBD1 (5 bases). Germline V gives CDR1 SGHRS, CDR2 YFSETQ. Trimming left V 4 bases short and J 7 bases short, with 17 bases between. The CDR3 extends over 14 amino acids. The CDR3 DNA reads TGCGCCAGCAGCCAAGACGAGGGGATGGGTGGCTACACCTTC. It encodes CASSQDEGMGGYTF.

Only a few counts were recorded for this clonotype. The chain recombines TRBV19 with TRBJ1-5, with unresolved D. The CDR3 spans 14 residues. Germline V CDR1 and CDR2: LNHDA, SQIVND (reference sequence). V dropped 3 bases and J dropped 2 bases, with 8 bases sitting between them. Here the CDR3 reads CASSIKVGNQPQHF. CDR3 DNA sequence: TGTGCCAGTAGTATCAAGGTGGGCAATCAGCCCCAGCATTTT.

The rearrangement joins TRBV4-2 to TRBJ2-1, with TRBD1 as a possible D gene (6 bases). Germline CDR1 LGHNA, CDR2 YNFKEQ. Trimming took 1 base from V and 6 from J, leaving 7 bases between them. The CDR3 has 13 amino acids. CDR3 protein: CASSQGQANEQFF. The CDR3 bases are TGTGCCAGCAGCCAAGGACAGGCCAATGAGCAGTTCTTC.

The chain joins TRBV4-3 to TRBJ1-4; TRBD1 matches at 7 bases. V shed 2 bases, J shed 8 bases, and the junction held 8 bases outside the gene matches. CDR1 and CDR2 from the germline V gene are LGHNA and YSLEER. The CDR3 is 15 residues long. The CDR3 nucleotides are TGCGCCAGCAGCCAATCCAGGGGGTTGGAAGAAAAACTGTTTTTT. Protein sequence: CASSQSRGLEEKLFF.

In its sample, this clonotype was seen many times. The gene calls are TRBV7-2 and TRBJ1-2, with a tentative D call TRBD1 (6 bases). The germline V gene has CDR1 SGHTA and CDR2 FQGNSA. The CDR3 contains 16 residues. V was pared by 2 bases and J by 5 bases, with 18 bases between. In DNA form, the CDR3 reads TGTGCCAGCAGCTTAAGCCCAGGGGCACGGGGGTATGGCTACACCTTC. Encoded protein: CASSLSPGARGYGYTF. Based on the CDR3 plus reference TRBV7-2 and TRBJ1-2, the full variable domain is GAGVSQSPSNKVTEKGKDVELRCDPISGHTALYWYRQSLGQGLEFLIYFQGNSAPDKSGLPSDRFSAERTGGSVSTLTIQRTQQEDSAVYLCASSLSPGARGYGYTFGSGTRLTVV.

This clonotype was observed a handful of times. The rearrangement joins TRBV27 to TRBJ1-1; D call uncertain. CDR3 length: 11 amino acids. Trimming took 0 bases from V and 11 from J, leaving 7 bases between them. Germline values: CDR1 MNHEY, CDR2 SMNVEV (reference sequence). CDR3 sequence: CASSLSTRAFF. The DNA of the CDR3 is TGTGCCAGCAGTTTATCCACCAGGGCTTTCTTT.

Remarks on this clonotype: The junction differs from germline at one of its ends, possibly a read error. This chain uses TRBV20-1 with TRBJ2-3, with 8 positions matching TRBD2. The CDR3 is 17 amino acids. CDR1 and CDR2 from the germline V gene are DFQATT and SNEGSKA (reference sequence). For the CDR3, the DNA is TGCAGTGCTACGCTAAGCGGGGGAGAACCTGGCACAGGTACGCAGTATTTT. Encoded protein: CSATLSGGEPGTGTQYF.

V is TRBV5-1 and J is TRBJ1-4; no definite D call. Between the trimmed V and J ends, which lost 0 bases and 11 bases, there was a span of 11 bases. The CDR3 is 13 residues long. The germline gives CDR1 SGHRS, CDR2 YFSETQ. The CDR3 sequence: CASSLGKGLKLFF. The CDR3, as DNA: TGCGCCAGCAGCTTGGGAAAAGGGTTGAAACTGTTTTTT.